This passage covers 32 T cell receptor beta chains from one sample sequenced in a study of T cells after yellow fever vaccination. TCRdb reanalysed the 5' RACE reads using MiXCR and keeps one entry per CDR3 protein. The table includes about 320,000 distinct CDR3 sequences, approximately 12% detected once. Sample: CD4+ T cells sorted from PBMCs, taken 15 days after the yellow fever booster vaccination. The receptors were gathered from a man aged 18 to 30 who received the YFV17D yellow fever vaccine.

This clonotype was counted a few times. The rearrangement uses TRBV4-2 and TRBJ2-7, with 8 bases that match TRBD1. The CDR3 totals 16 residues. Trimming removed 1 base from V and 8 bases from J; junction bases left unmatched: 13. Germline CDR1 is LGHNA and CDR2 is YNFKEQ. CDR3 nucleotide sequence: TGTGCCAGCAGCCAAGGCCCCGGGACAGGTTACCCCCAGCAGTACTTC. Translated: CASSQGPGTGYPQQYF.

This clonotype has a single count. The J gene is TRBJ1-1, the V gene TRBV2, with TRBD1 matching 7 bases. Germline CDR1 SNHLY, CDR2 FYNNEI. This CDR3 is built from 13 residues. After removal of 6 bases from V and 3 bases from J, the junction contained 4 bases not matched to a gene. The CDR3 spells CASRAGTDTEAFF. The CDR3 DNA is TGTGCCAGCAGAGCGGGGACAGACACTGAAGCTTTCTTT.

This clonotype was observed a few times. J is TRBJ2-3 and V is TRBV2, with 10 nucleotides matching TRBD1. Trimming took 8 bases from V and 2 from J; bases not matched to a gene: 4. This CDR3 contains 14 residues. Germline CDR1 reads SNHLY; CDR2 reads FYNNEI. The CDR3 sequence is CASGTGAITDTQYF. Here the CDR3 DNA reads TGTGCCAGCGGGACAGGGGCGATCACAGATACGCAGTATTTT. The full variable domain, completed using reference TRBV2 and TRBJ2-3, is EPEVTQTPSHQVTQMGQEVILRCVPISNHLYFYWYRQILGQKVEFLVSFYNNEISEKSEIFDDQFSVERPDGSNFTLKIRSTKLEDSAMYFCASGTGAITDTQYFGPGTRLTVL.

There are a few counts of this clonotype. V is TRBV9 and J is TRBJ1-6; 9 bases map to TRBD1. The length of the CDR3 is 15 residues. The J segment lost 4 bases and the V segment lost 6 bases, leaving 5 bases of the junction unmatched. Germline CDR1 is SGDLS and CDR2 is YYNGEE. This CDR3 reads CASTPGTGYNSPLHF. In DNA, the CDR3 is TGTGCCAGCACCCCAGGGACAGGGTATAATTCACCCCTCCACTTT.

The chain is built from TRBV7-2 and TRBJ1-5; D remains ambiguous. Germline-derived CDR1 and CDR2 are SGHTA and FQGNSA. V lost 3 bases and J lost 3, with 6 bases in between. The CDR3 has 13 amino acids. CDR3 DNA sequence: TGTGCCAGCAGCTTCAGCTACAATCAGCCCCAGCATTTT. Residues: CASSFSYNQPQHF.

The chain has TRBV6-5 and TRBJ2-3; D remains unclear. CDR1 is MNHEY, CDR2 SVGAGI, per germline. The V end was cut by 3 bases, the J end by 6 bases, with 16 bases between. The CDR3 is 15 amino acids. DNA for the CDR3: TGTGCCAGCAGTTATCAGAGAGCAGTGTTCGATACGCAGTATTTT. Residues: CASSYQRAVFDTQYF.

This chain connects TRBV7-2 to TRBJ1-4, with D possibly matching TRBD1 (5 bases). The CDR3 loop spans 14 amino acids. Deletions cut 3 bases from V and 3 bases from J, with 8 bases between. CDR1 and CDR2 (germline): SGHTA, FQGNSA. CDR3 in DNA: TGTGCCAGCAGCTTGCAGGGTCCTAATGAAAAACTGTTTTTT. Translated, it gives CASSLQGPNEKLFF.

This clonotype was seen more than once but under ten times. The rearrangement uses TRBV28 and TRBJ1-5; 11 bases line up with TRBD1. CDR1 is MDHEN and CDR2 is SYDVKM in the germline V gene. CDR3 length: 16 residues. V trimming: 5 bases; J trimming: 4 bases; junction bases outside the gene matches: 7. The CDR3 region is CASSSAGTGGNQPQHF. Written as DNA, the CDR3 is TGTGCCAGCAGTAGCGCGGGGACAGGGGGTAATCAGCCCCAGCATTTT.

Turning to this clonotype: One end of the junction does not line up with germline, which may come from a read error. This rearrangement joins TRBV6-5 to TRBJ2-3; 7 bases agree with TRBD2. The CDR3 spans 14 residues. Looked up from germline, CDR1 is MNHEY and CDR2 is SVGAGI. The CDR3 loop reads CATSGRAYTDTQYF. The CDR3 region has the DNA TGTGCCACCAGTGGGAGGGCATACACAGATACGCAGTATTTT.

The rearrangement joins TRBV15 to TRBJ2-5; a weak D match, TRBD2 (6 bases). The ends were cut back, 6 bases at V and 4 bases at J, with 12 bases in the middle. The V gene's germline CDR1 is LNHNV and CDR2 YYDKDF (reference sequence). This CDR3 spans 13 amino acids. CDR3 amino acids: CATSLGGRETQYF. In DNA form, the CDR3 reads TGTGCCACCAGTCTCGGGGGAAGAGAGACCCAGTACTTC.

This clonotype has at least ten counts. V is TRBV5-8 and J is TRBJ1-6; D unresolved. The CDR3 runs 16 residues. Germline CDR1 and CDR2: SGHTS and YDEGEE. Deletions cut 1 base from V and 1 base from J, with 9 bases between. The chain's CDR3 is CASSLFWISYNSPLHF. The CDR3 bases are TGTGCCAGCAGCTTGTTCTGGATTTCCTATAATTCACCCCTCCACTTT. Combining the CDR3 with reference TRBV5-8 and TRBJ1-6 gives the whole variable domain EAGVTQSPTHLIKTRGQQATLRCSPISGHTSVYWYQQALGLGLQFLLWYDEGEERNRGNFPPRFSGRQFPNYSSELNVNALELEDSALYLCASSLFWISYNSPLHFGNGTRLTVT.

This chain joins TRBV7-2 and TRBJ1-1, with no clear D. The CDR3 is 13 residues long. V was clipped by 4 bases and J by 5 bases, with 11 bases between them. The germline V gene has CDR1 SGHTA and CDR2 FQGNSA. The CDR3 loop is CASSYLGGTEAFF. The CDR3 nucleotides are TGTGCCAGCAGCTATCTCGGTGGAACTGAAGCTTTCTTT.

This clonotype was counted at least ten times. The chain uses TRBV20-1 and TRBJ1-5; TRBD1 agrees at 9 bases. Germline V gene data show CDR1 as DFQATT and CDR2 as SNEGSKA (reference sequence). The CDR3 extends over 14 amino acids. V lost 6 bases to trimming and J lost 11 bases; unmatched junction nucleotides: 14. The CDR3 DNA reads as TGCAGTGCCGCCTCGGGACAGGGAATACGGTCCCAGCATTTT. This codes for CSAASGQGIRSQHF.

V gene TRBV27 combines with J gene TRBJ2-3, with unresolved D. CDR1 MNHEY and CDR2 SMNVEV come from the germline V gene (reference sequence). The CDR3 has 13 amino acids. V lost 4 bases, J lost 4 bases, and 9 bases lay in between. The CDR3 loop reads CASSWAQPDTQYF. The CDR3 nucleotides read TGTGCCAGCAGTTGGGCACAGCCAGATACGCAGTATTTT.

There are a few counts of this clonotype. The CDR3 here is CASSPMQPYTQYF. The CDR3 DNA sequence: TGTGCCAGCAGCCCCATGCAGCCCTATACGCAGTATTTT. V is TRBV14 and J is TRBJ2-3; no clear D. Trimming stripped 4 bases from V and 7 bases from J, with 12 bases between. This CDR3 has 13 residues. The V gene's germline CDR1 is SGHDN and CDR2 FVKESK. Variable domain in full (rest from reference TRBV14 and TRBJ2-3): EAGVTQFPSHSVIEKGQTVTLRCDPISGHDNLYWYRRVMGKEIKFLLHFVKESKQDESGMPNNRFLAERTGGTYSTLKVQPAELEDSGVYFCASSPMQPYTQYFGPGTRLTVL.

The V gene is TRBV5-1, the J gene TRBJ2-5; 7 bases line up with TRBD2. Per germline, CDR1 SGHRS and CDR2 YFSETQ. This CDR3 region has 15 residues. The trim removed 7 bases at V and 1 base at J, leaving 10 bases unmatched. CDR3 in amino acids: CASFGGAGPQETQYF. In DNA form, the CDR3 reads TGCGCCAGCTTCGGAGGAGCGGGGCCCCAAGAGACCCAGTACTTC.

This clonotype was detected ten times or more. This sequence joins TRBV5-1 and TRBJ2-2; possible D gene TRBD1, 6 bases. CDR3 size: 16 residues. In germline, CDR1 is SGHRS, CDR2 YFSETQ. The V end was cut by 4 bases, the J end by 1 base, with 14 bases between. The CDR3 nucleotides read TGCGCCAGCAGCGCGGCCGGGACACTGAACACCGGGGAGCTGTTTTTT. Translated: CASSAAGTLNTGELFF. Complete variable domain (other parts from reference TRBV5-1 and TRBJ2-2): KAGVTQTPRYLIKTRGQQVTLSCSPISGHRSVSWYQQTPGQGLQFLFEYFSETQRNKGNFPGRFSGRQFSNSRSEMNVSTLELGDSALYLCASSAAGTLNTGELFFGEGSRLTVL.

As DNA, the CDR3 is TGTGCCAGCAGTTACGCGACACTTACTAGAATTGGCTCCTACGAGCAGTACGTC. Residues: CASSYATLTRIGSYEQYV. The gene calls are TRBV6-6 and TRBJ2-7; TRBD2 is a possible D gene (5 bases). Germline values: CDR1 MNHNY, CDR2 SVGAGI (reference sequence). CDR3 length: 18 residues. The germline V and J ends were trimmed by 2 bases and 0 bases, with 20 bases remaining between them.

This clonotype was observed many times. The rearrangement uses TRBV5-1 and TRBJ2-3; no clear D gene. Trimming left V 4 bases short and J 4 bases short, with 10 bases between. This CDR3 is 13 amino acids long. CDR1 is SGHRS and CDR2 is YFSETQ in the germline V gene. CDR3 sequence: CASSPSDADTQYF. The CDR3 coding sequence is TGCGCCAGCAGCCCTTCGGACGCAGATACGCAGTATTTT.

This clonotype was seen a few times. V gene TRBV5-4 combines with J gene TRBJ2-7, with 7 bases lining up with TRBD1. This CDR3 region has 15 residues. Trimming cost V 4 bases and J 5 bases; bases outside gene matches: 12. The V gene's germline CDR1 is SGHNT and CDR2 YYREEE (reference sequence). The CDR3 sequence is CASSPAVTGPHEQYF. The CDR3 DNA reads as TGTGCCAGCAGCCCAGCAGTGACAGGGCCGCACGAGCAGTACTTC.

The CDR3 sequence is CASFDGGRGANVLTF. CDR3 DNA sequence: TGCGCCAGCTTCGACGGGGGCCGAGGGGCCAACGTCCTGACTTTC. This chain uses TRBV5-1 with TRBJ2-6; perhaps D is TRBD1 or TRBD2 (6 bases each). The CDR3 sequence is 15 residues long. Germline V gene data show CDR1 as SGHRS and CDR2 as YFSETQ. Deletions cut 7 bases from V and 4 bases from J, with 15 bases between.

The chain employs TRBV18 and TRBJ1-1, with a weak D call TRBD1 (5 bases). The CDR3 sequence is 17 residues long. From germline, CDR1 is KGHSH and CDR2 LQKENI. Trimming cost V 2 bases and J 3 bases, with 19 bases left between them. CDR3 sequence (DNA): TGTGCCAGCTCACCAGAAGGGGCAGGGTGGGGTTACACTGAAGCTTTCTTT. It yields the protein CASSPEGAGWGYTEAFF.

The J gene is TRBJ2-7, the V gene TRBV7-9, with TRBD1 matching over 7 bases. Germline V gene data show CDR1 as SEHNR and CDR2 as FQNEAQ (reference sequence). Germline trimming cut 10 bases from V and 2 bases from J; bases unmatched to any gene: 5. The CDR3 runs 12 residues. The CDR3 DNA is TGTGCCACCGGGACAGTCACCTACGAGCAGTACTTC. Protein product: CATGTVTYEQYF. The full variable domain, its missing parts supplied by reference TRBV7-9 and TRBJ2-7, is DTGVSQNPRHKITKRGQNVTFRCDPISEHNRLYWYRQTLGQGPEFLTYFQNEAQLEKSRLLSDRFSAERPKGSFSTLEIQRTEQGDSAMYLCATGTVTYEQYFGPGTRLTVT.

The rearrangement uses TRBV5-1 and TRBJ2-2; the D gene is possibly TRBD1 (5 bases). The V and J ends lost 0 bases and 4 bases respectively, with 13 bases between them. Germline values: CDR1 SGHRS, CDR2 YFSETQ. The CDR3 length is 16 residues. The chain's CDR3 is CASSLGPRVITGELFF. Written as DNA, the CDR3 is TGCGCCAGCAGCTTGGGGCCCAGGGTAATCACCGGGGAGCTGTTTTTT.

This clonotype has more than one count but fewer than ten. The chain is built from TRBV7-6 and TRBJ2-2; D gene unclear. The CDR3 length is 15 residues. Germline lookup yields CDR1 SGHVS and CDR2 FNYEAQ. V gave up 1 base and J gave up 5 bases, with 11 bases separating them. In DNA form, the CDR3 reads TGTGCCAGCAGCTTAGAAGGCCAAAAGACCGGGGAGCTGTTTTTT. Its protein product is CASSLEGQKTGELFF.

There are many counts of this clonotype. The V gene is TRBV12-3 or TRBV12-4, the J gene TRBJ2-4; tentatively, D is TRBD2 (6 bases). CDR3 length equals 14 residues. Trimming cost V 3 bases and J 4 bases, with 10 bases left between them. The CDR3 DNA reads TGTGCCAGCAGTTTCGGGGGAAGGAAAAACATTCAGTACTTC. Residues: CASSFGGRKNIQYF.

This chain uses TRBV9 with TRBJ2-1; D gene unclear. V shed 2 bases and J shed 2 bases, with 8 bases lying between them. Germline CDR1 SGDLS, CDR2 YYNGEE. The CDR3 length is 14 residues. CDR3 residues: CASSVDWAYNEQFF. The DNA for the CDR3 is TGTGCCAGCAGCGTTGACTGGGCCTACAATGAGCAGTTCTTC. The full variable domain, with the rest looked up from reference TRBV9 and TRBJ2-1, is DSGVTQTPKHLITATGQRVTLRCSPRSGDLSVYWYQQSLDQGLQFLIQYYNGEERAKGNILERFSAQQFPDLHSELNLSSLELGDSALYFCASSVDWAYNEQFFGPGTRLTVL.

This clonotype has just a few counts. The genes are TRBV6-2 or TRBV6-3 and TRBJ2-7, with D maybe TRBD2 (6 bases). The CDR3 extends over 14 amino acids. Per germline, CDR1 MNHEY and CDR2 SVGEGT. V was clipped by 4 bases and J by 6 bases, with 16 bases between them. The CDR3 nucleotides read TGTGCCAGCAGTTCCTTTTCAGGAGCGGGCGAGCAGTACGTC. Translation: CASSSFSGAGEQYV.

This clonotype was seen at least ten times. This chain connects TRBV7-2 to TRBJ1-6; the D is unclear. This CDR3 spans 15 amino acids. Germline CDR1 reads SGHTA; CDR2 reads FQGNSA. The V and J ends lost 3 bases and 5 bases respectively, with 11 bases between them. The CDR3 sequence: CASSFIGRNNSPLHF. The DNA for the CDR3 is TGTGCCAGCAGCTTCATAGGACGGAATAATTCACCCCTCCACTTT.

This clonotype was seen at least ten times. This sequence joins TRBV20-1 and TRBJ2-2; 10 bases agree with TRBD2. CDR1 and CDR2 from the germline V gene are DFQATT and SNEGSKA (reference sequence). With 2 bases clipped from V and 4 bases from J, the junction kept 4 bases outside the gene matches. CDR3 length: 15 residues. CDR3 DNA sequence: TGCAGTGCTAGAAAGTTAGCGGGGGGCACCGGGGAGCTGTTTTTT. As protein: CSARKLAGGTGELFF.

This chain joins TRBV19 and TRBJ1-2; weak D call: TRBD1 (5 bases). V was trimmed by 7 bases and J by 4 bases, leaving 16 bases between them. CDR3 length: 14 residues. Germline lookup yields CDR1 LNHDA and CDR2 SQIVND (reference sequence). The CDR3 sequence: CASKNPGRVYGYTF. CDR3 DNA: TGTGCCAGTAAAAATCCGGGACGCGTCTATGGCTACACCTTC. The whole variable domain, filled in from reference TRBV19 and TRBJ1-2, reads DGGITQSPKYLFRKEGQNVTLSCEQNLNHDAMYWYRQDPGQGLRLIYYSQIVNDFQKGDIAEGYSVSREKKESFPLTVTSAQKNPTAFYLCASKNPGRVYGYTFGSGTRLTVV.

This clonotype has more than one count but fewer than ten. The V gene is TRBV24-1, the J gene TRBJ2-3, with 10 positions matching TRBD2. CDR3 size: 17 residues. With V trimmed by 5 bases and J by 3 bases, 10 bases remained unmatched. Germline loops: CDR1 KGHDR, CDR2 SFDVKD. The CDR3 DNA follows: TGTGCCACCAGTGGGGTCAGCGGGGGGGCCAGGACAGATACGCAGTATTTT. Protein product: CATSGVSGGARTDTQYF.